What follows are 21 T cell receptor beta chains derived from one specimen sequenced in a study of blood T cell repertoires in COVID-19. The assay was immunoSEQ multiplex PCR, and TCRdb's table has in-frame clones only and misses some. The table lists 250,000 or so clones, 75% to 90% of them singletons. The sample consisted of PBMCs or T cells enriched from blood (not recorded which). These receptor sequences come from a woman in her thirties or forties who had been exposed to COVID-19.

The chain recombines TRBV19 with TRBJ1-4, with 8 bases fitting TRBD1. Germline CDR1 LNHDA, CDR2 SQIVND (reference sequence). With V trimmed by 5 bases and J by 7 bases, 9 bases remained unmatched. The CDR3 totals 15 residues. CDR3 loop: CASSFPGGGGEKLFF. The CDR3 DNA sequence: TGTGCCAGTAGTTTCCCAGGGGGCGGAGGTGAAAAACTGTTTTTT.

This chain uses TRBV6-2 or TRBV6-3 with TRBJ2-6, with 12 bases aligning to TRBD2. CDR1 and CDR2 (germline): MNHEY, SVGEGT. The CDR3 consists of 17 residues. Trimming at V came to 5 bases and at J to 1 base, leaving 3 bases not matched to a gene. The CDR3 protein is CASSPTSGRSGANVLTF. CDR3 DNA sequence: TGTGCCAGCAGTCCGACTAGCGGGAGATCTGGGGCCAACGTCCTGACTTTC.

The rearrangement uses TRBV6-5 and TRBJ2-7, with D maybe TRBD1 (6 bases). The CDR3 loop spans 15 amino acids. With 6 bases removed from V and 2 bases from J, the gap between germline ends came to 17 bases. Germline V gene sequence: CDR1 MNHEY, CDR2 SVGAGI. Here the CDR3 reads CASRAGTIPAYEQYV. The CDR3 nucleotides read TGTGCCAGCAGAGCTGGGACAATTCCGGCCTACGAGCAGTACGTC.

The chain links TRBV12-3 or TRBV12-4 to TRBJ1-3; perhaps TRBD1 as D (6 bases). This CDR3 is 12 amino acids long. The V gene lost 6 bases and the J gene lost 6 bases, with 9 bases spanning the gap. The CDR3 region has the DNA TGTGCCAGCAGGCAGGGGACAAACACCATATATTTT. Its translation is CASRQGTNTIYF.

J is TRBJ1-6 and V is TRBV19; 9 nucleotides align to TRBD1. This CDR3 comprises 16 residues. The V gene end was trimmed by 8 bases and the J gene end by 7 bases; junction bases not matched to a gene: 12. Germline CDR1 is LNHDA and CDR2 is SQIVND (reference sequence). Here the CDR3 DNA reads TGTGCCAGTGCTTCTCAAGGACAGGGGTGGAATTCACCCCTCCACTTT. This sequence encodes CASASQGQGWNSPLHF.

The rearrangement joins TRBV12-3 or TRBV12-4 to TRBJ2-2; D unresolved. This CDR3 spans 13 amino acids. V was clipped by 2 bases and J by 2 bases, with 3 bases between them. The CDR3 loop is CASSLLNTGELFF. The CDR3 DNA sequence: TGTGCCAGCAGTTTACTAAACACCGGGGAGCTGTTTTTT.

This clone was recorded many times. The chain recombines TRBV11-1 with TRBJ1-1, with TRBD1 identical over 11 bases. After removal of 0 bases from V and 5 bases from J, the junction contained 8 bases not matched to a gene. The CDR3 loop spans 17 amino acids. The V gene's germline CDR1 is SGHAT and CDR2 FQDESV (reference sequence). The CDR3 DNA sequence: TGTGCCAGCAGCTTAGCCCGGACAGGGGGCGCAAAAACTGAAGCTTTCTTT. It is translated as CASSLARTGGAKTEAFF.

CDR3 protein: CASSISSGRLPYGTDTQYF. The CDR3 coding sequence is TGCGCCAGCAGCATATCTAGCGGGAGGCTCCCATACGGCACAGATACGCAGTATTTT. The rearrangement links TRBV5-1 to TRBJ2-3, with 11 positions matching TRBD2. This CDR3 has 19 amino acids. Germline CDR1 SGHRS, CDR2 YFSETQ. With V trimmed by 4 bases and J by 1 base, 14 bases remained unmatched. Together with reference TRBV5-1 and TRBJ2-3, the CDR3 gives the full variable domain: KAGVTQTPRYLIKTRGQQVTLSCSPISGHRSVSWYQQTPGQGLQFLFEYFSETQRNKGNFPGRFSGRQFSNSRSEMNVSTLELGDSALYLCASSISSGRLPYGTDTQYFGPGTRLTVL.

This clone was seen a few times. In the same sample, other DNA sequences code for this CDR3. V is TRBV6-1 and J is TRBJ2-1; TRBD2 matches 8 bases. The CDR3 extends over 15 amino acids. Germline V lookup: CDR1 MNHNS, CDR2 SASEGT. V was clipped by 2 bases and J by 0 bases; unmatched bases: 0. The CDR3 reads CASSELAGSYNEQFF. DNA for the CDR3: TGTGCCAGCAGTGAACTAGCGGGCTCCTACAATGAGCAGTTCTTC.

The rearrangement joins TRBV7-9 to TRBJ1-5; no reliable D call. The CDR3 spans 12 residues. Per germline, CDR1 SEHNR and CDR2 FQNEAQ (reference sequence). Trimming left V 5 bases short and J 7 bases short, with 9 bases between. As DNA, the CDR3 is TGTGCCAGCAGCACGGAGCGCCAGCCCCAGCATTTT. Its protein is CASSTERQPQHF.

In the case of this clone: One end of the junction does not line up with germline, which may come from a read error. The CDR3 DNA follows: TGTGCCAGCAGATTCCGCGACAGGGAGGATAGGGCTTTCTTT. It yields the protein CASRFRDREDRAFF. V and J are TRBV5-1 and TRBJ1-1; 7 bases line up with TRBD1. Germline V gives CDR1 SGHRS, CDR2 YFSETQ. The CDR3 covers 14 residues.

The chain links TRBV7-3 to TRBJ2-1; TRBD2 agrees at 8 bases. The germline CDR1 and CDR2 sequences are SGHTA and FQGTGA. The CDR3 is made up of 17 amino acids. V lost 5 bases, J lost 0 bases, and 9 bases stayed unmatched. The DNA of the CDR3 is TGTGCCAGCAGCGGCGGGGGGTCTAGCCGCTCCTACAATGAGCAGTTCTTC. It is translated as CASSGGGSSRSYNEQFF.

The rearrangement links TRBV4-2 to TRBJ1-1, with TRBD1 as a possible D gene (6 bases). Trimming took off 0 bases at V and 13 bases at J, with 15 bases between the two ends. Germline assignment: CDR1 LGHNA and CDR2 YNFKEQ. The CDR3 extends over 13 amino acids. DNA for the CDR3: TGTGCCAGCAGCCAAGAGGGGCGGGGGGCCGGTTTCTTT. This sequence encodes CASSQEGRGAGFF.

This clone has only a few counts. The chain joins TRBV13 to TRBJ2-7; TRBD1 agrees at 11 bases. Germline V gives CDR1 PRHDT, CDR2 FYEKMQ (reference sequence). The CDR3 is made up of 15 amino acids. V lost 8 bases, J lost 3 bases, and 9 bases stayed unmatched. In DNA, the CDR3 is TGTGCCAGCGGGATATGGACAGGGGGCGACTACGAGCAGTACTTC. Translated, it gives CASGIWTGGDYEQYF.

This rearrangement joins TRBV10-3 to TRBJ1-5; possible D gene TRBD1, 5 bases. This CDR3 has 13 amino acids. Trimming cost V 8 bases and J 3 bases, with 11 bases left between them. Looked up from germline, CDR1 is ENHRY and CDR2 is SYGVKD. Here the CDR3 reads CAIAGNPNQPQHF. The CDR3 nucleotides are TGTGCCATCGCAGGGAATCCCAATCAGCCCCAGCATTTT.

The chain couples TRBV11-2 to TRBJ1-2; no clear D. Germline loops: CDR1 SGHAT, CDR2 FQNNGV. CDR3 length equals 15 residues. The V end lost 4 bases, the J end lost 7 bases, and 19 bases lay between the germline ends. This CDR3 reads CASSSTVGVITGYTF. CDR3 bases: TGTGCCAGCAGCTCAACTGTCGGGGTTATTACTGGCTACACCTTC.

This rearrangement joins TRBV4-3 to TRBJ2-3; 7 positions match TRBD1. Trimming at V came to 1 base and at J to 2 bases, leaving 6 bases not matched to a gene. Per the germline V gene, CDR1 is LGHNA and CDR2 is YSLEER. The CDR3 spans 16 residues. CDR3 DNA: TGCGCCAGCAGCCAAGCCCGACAGGGCCTCACAGATACGCAGTATTTT. Translation gives CASSQARQGLTDTQYF.

The chain recombines TRBV6-5 with TRBJ1-2, with D possibly being TRBD1 (6 bases). This CDR3 is 14 amino acids long. From germline, CDR1 is MNHEY and CDR2 SVGAGI. Between the trimmed V and J ends, which lost 10 bases and 3 bases, there was a span of 18 bases. The CDR3 DNA reads as TGTGCCACCTGGAGGGAGGGGGGGTACTATGGCTACACCTTC. Residues: CATWREGGYYGYTF.

The chain couples TRBV6-5 to TRBJ1-5, with D unclear. Per germline, CDR1 MNHEY and CDR2 SVGAGI. V lost 4 bases, J lost 4 bases, and 11 bases lay in between. The CDR3 is made up of 14 amino acids. Here the CDR3 reads CASSSGYGNQPQHF. CDR3 nucleotides: TGTGCCAGCAGTTCCGGGTATGGGAATCAGCCCCAGCATTTT.

On this clone itself: The junction and the germline gene differ at one end; a read error may be behind it. The chain is built from TRBV5-1 and TRBJ1-3; D not resolved. In germline, CDR1 is SGHRS, CDR2 YFSETQ. CDR3 size: 15 residues. The CDR3 coding sequence is TGTGCCAGCAGCTCCGGTTACCTCTCTGGAAACACCATATATTTT. The encoded protein is CASSSGYLSGNTIYF.

This rearrangement joins TRBV28 to TRBJ2-3; 9 nucleotides agree with TRBD2. V shed 6 bases, J shed 1 base, and the junction held 8 bases outside the gene matches. Germline loops: CDR1 MDHEN, CDR2 SYDVKM. This CDR3 region has 16 residues. The CDR3 sequence is CASSLPAGGRTDTQYF. The CDR3 nucleotides read TGTGCCAGCAGCCTCCCAGCGGGGGGCCGCACAGATACGCAGTATTTT.